The 26 T cell receptor beta chains in this list originate from one sample, sequenced in a study of shared clonotypes between healthy human individuals (dated by TCRdb to about 2020). Library preparation used the immunoSEQ multiplex PCR assay. TCRdb obtained this table from immuneACCESS and retained in-frame rearrangements with V and J assigned. These tables miss some clones; where compared with another copy, unresolved V genes account for less than half of the shortfall, and the remainder is unexplained. The sample includes around 530,000 clones, with about 80% observed a single time. The ten largest clones take up around 13% of the sample. Specimen: PBMCs. All receptors come from a woman in her 40s in good health. Some clones in this sample may be carry-over from other donors' samples.

V is TRBV5-1 and J is TRBJ2-7; perhaps TRBD2 as D (5 bases). Trimming stripped 5 bases from V and 3 bases from J, with 12 bases between. CDR3 length: 13 residues. Germline CDR1 and CDR2: SGHRS and YFSETQ. The CDR3 protein is CASRRTEVYEQYF. DNA for the CDR3: TGCGCCAGCAGGAGGACGGAGGTCTACGAGCAGTACTTC.

This clone has only one observation. The chain is built from TRBV30 and TRBJ2-1, with 7 bases fitting TRBD2. The CDR3 loop spans 11 amino acids. Germline-derived CDR1 and CDR2 are GTSNPN and SVGIG (reference sequence). The ends lost 1 base at V and 16 bases at J; junction bases unmatched: 7. CDR3 sequence reads: CAWSEAGRIFF. The CDR3, as DNA: TGTGCCTGGAGTGAAGCGGGAAGGATATTCTTC.

The genes are TRBV15 and TRBJ1-1, with 8 bases that match TRBD1. Germline-derived CDR1 and CDR2 are LNHNV and YYDKDF (reference sequence). The CDR3 extends over 14 amino acids. Trimming took 7 bases from V and 1 from J; bases not matched to a gene: 5. CDR3 residues: CATTPTGENTEAFF. The CDR3 region has the DNA TGTGCCACCACCCCGACAGGGGAGAACACTGAAGCTTTCTTT.

This chain connects TRBV7-9 to TRBJ2-3; D gene ambiguous. V was clipped by 6 bases and J by 0 bases, with 7 bases between them. The germline V gene encodes CDR1 SEHNR and CDR2 FQNEAQ (reference sequence). The CDR3 has 13 amino acids. The CDR3 coding sequence is TGTGCCAGCAGACCATCTAGCACAGATACGCAGTATTTT. Translating gives CASRPSSTDTQYF.

This chain uses TRBV5-1 with TRBJ2-1; 10 nucleotides align to TRBD2. The ends lost 3 bases at V and 4 bases at J; junction bases unmatched: 4. Germline loops: CDR1 SGHRS, CDR2 YFSETQ. This CDR3 is built from 15 residues. The CDR3 DNA reads as TGCGCCAGCAGCTCACTAGCGGGACCGTACAATGAGCAGTTCTTC. Translation gives CASSSLAGPYNEQFF.

The rearrangement links TRBV7-9 to TRBJ2-7; D may correspond to TRBD1 or TRBD2 (7 bases each). This CDR3 is 14 amino acids long. V was cut by 6 bases and J by 3 bases, with 15 bases left in between. Germline assignment: CDR1 SEHNR and CDR2 FQNEAQ (reference sequence). CDR3 loop: CASSASRGGYEQYF. The CDR3, as DNA: TGTGCCAGCAGTGCCAGCAGGGGGGGCTACGAGCAGTACTTC.

The chain couples TRBV11-2 to TRBJ2-2, with D unresolved. The V gene's germline CDR1 is SGHAT and CDR2 FQNNGV. The CDR3 is 14 residues long. V dropped 1 base and J dropped 0 bases, with 3 bases sitting between them. CDR3 coding DNA: TGTGCCAGCAGCTTAGCCCCGAACACCGGGGAGCTGTTTTTT. Amino acid sequence: CASSLAPNTGELFF. Looking up the rest from reference TRBV11-2 and TRBJ2-2 gives the full variable domain: EAGVAQSPRYKIIEKRQSVAFWCNPISGHATLYWYQQILGQGPKLLIQFQNNGVVDDSQLPKDRFSAERLKGVDSTLKIQPAKLEDSAVYLCASSLAPNTGELFFGEGSRLTVL.

V is TRBV7-2 and J is TRBJ2-5; tentatively, D is TRBD2 (5 bases). The germline V and J ends were trimmed by 8 bases and 0 bases, with 13 bases remaining between them. The CDR3 is 14 residues long. Germline lookup yields CDR1 SGHTA and CDR2 FQGNSA. CDR3 DNA: TGTGCCAGCTGCCGTACTAGTTACCAAGAGACCCAGTACTTC. It translates to CASCRTSYQETQYF.

The V call is TRBV11-3, the J call TRBJ2-7; 9 bases line up with TRBD1. Germline lookup yields CDR1 SGHNT and CDR2 YENEEA. V lost 5 bases and J lost 2; bases outside the gene matches: 10. The CDR3 is made up of 16 amino acids. CDR3 in amino acids: CASSAGQGARAYEQYF. DNA for the CDR3: TGTGCCAGCAGCGCGGGACAGGGTGCTAGGGCCTACGAGCAGTACTTC.

This chain connects TRBV4-1 to TRBJ2-6, with 9 nucleotides matching TRBD2. Germline CDR1 is MGHRA and CDR2 is YSYEKL. This CDR3 has 17 amino acids. Unmatched junction bases numbered 5, after V lost 1 base and J lost 4 bases. DNA of the CDR3: TGCGCCAGCAGCCAAGCGCGGGAGGGAGCCGGGGCCAACGTCCTGACTTTC. Translating it yields CASSQAREGAGANVLTF.

The V call is TRBV6-4, the J call TRBJ2-1; no clear D gene. Germline values: CDR1 MRHNA, CDR2 SNTAGT. The V and J ends lost 3 bases and 6 bases respectively, with 15 bases between them. There are 15 residues in the CDR3. This CDR3 is CASSDSATPSNEQFF. CDR3 DNA: TGTGCCAGCAGTGATTCAGCTACGCCATCCAATGAGCAGTTCTTC.

This chain joins TRBV7-8 and TRBJ2-2; 7 nucleotides align to TRBD1. The CDR3 runs 15 residues. Germline CDR1 reads SGHVS; CDR2 reads FQNEAQ. The J segment lost 1 base and the V segment lost 5 bases, leaving 4 bases of the junction unmatched. The CDR3 sequence is CASSNRDRNTGELFF. The CDR3 DNA reads as TGTGCCAGCAGCAACCGGGACAGGAACACCGGGGAGCTGTTTTTT.

The chain uses TRBV18 and TRBJ2-7; no reliable D call. The CDR3 has 15 amino acids. From germline, CDR1 is KGHSH and CDR2 LQKENI. Trimming stripped 3 bases from V and 0 bases from J, with 12 bases between. CDR3 residues: CASSPLVAFSYEQYF. The CDR3 nucleotides read TGTGCCAGCTCACCCCTAGTGGCCTTCTCCTACGAGCAGTACTTC.

The chain is built from TRBV11-3 and TRBJ2-2; TRBD1 aligns across 10 bases. From germline, CDR1 is SGHNT and CDR2 YENEEA. There are 16 residues in the CDR3. The J segment lost 6 bases and the V segment lost 4 bases, leaving 8 bases of the junction unmatched. The CDR3 nucleotides read TGTGCCAGCAGCTCCCCGGGACAGGGGTTCTCCGGGGAGCTGTTTTTT. Translated, it gives CASSSPGQGFSGELFF.

The rearrangement joins TRBV7-8 to TRBJ2-7; 8 nucleotides align to TRBD2. CDR3 length: 15 residues. Germline assignment: CDR1 SGHVS and CDR2 FQNEAQ. The trim removed 3 bases at V and 2 bases at J, leaving 6 bases unmatched. The CDR3 DNA follows: TGTGCCAGCAGCTTGGGGAGCGGGAGTGCCTACGAGCAGTACTTC. Protein: CASSLGSGSAYEQYF.

The chain uses TRBV2 and TRBJ1-1; 8 bases match TRBD1. V was clipped by 6 bases and J by 4 bases; unmatched bases: 4. CDR1 and CDR2 (germline): SNHLY, FYNNEI. The CDR3 sequence is 13 residues long. The CDR3 DNA sequence: TGTGCCAGCAGCGCCGGACAGGGCACTGAAGCTTTCTTT. Its translation: CASSAGQGTEAFF.

A note on this clone: Being one base from a much bigger clone, this may be a read error. This rearrangement joins TRBV6-5 to TRBJ1-2; 7 bases are a match to TRBD1. With 5 bases clipped from V and 3 bases from J, the junction kept 3 bases outside the gene matches. The CDR3 loop spans 13 amino acids. Germline-derived CDR1 and CDR2 are MNHEY and SVGAGI. For the CDR3, the DNA is TGTGCCAGCAGTCGAACAGGGGACTATGGCTACACCTTC. The encoded protein is CASSRTGDYGYTF.

This clone was counted only a few times. This rearrangement joins TRBV28 to TRBJ1-4; D is uncertain. CDR3 length: 13 residues. Germline lookup yields CDR1 MDHEN and CDR2 SYDVKM. The V end was cut by 5 bases, the J end by 5 bases, with 9 bases between. DNA for the CDR3: TGTGCCAGCAGTGAACCTTCAAATGAAAAACTGTTTTTT. Protein: CASSEPSNEKLFF.

The V call is TRBV27, the J call TRBJ2-7, with TRBD2 identical over 11 bases. V shed 6 bases, J shed 1 base, and the junction held 5 bases outside the gene matches. CDR1 is MNHEY, CDR2 SMNVEV, per germline (reference sequence). The CDR3 is 15 residues long. The CDR3: CASRPLAGGSYEQYF. CDR3 bases: TGTGCCAGCAGGCCGCTAGCGGGAGGTTCCTACGAGCAGTACTTC.

This clone was seen only once. The V gene is TRBV11-2, the J gene TRBJ2-5; no clear D gene. V gave up 3 bases and J gave up 5 bases, with 10 bases separating them. Germline V gene lookup returns CDR1 SGHAT and CDR2 FQNNGV. The CDR3 runs to 13 residues. CDR3 bases: TGTGCCAGCAGCTTTTTTCCCGGGGAGACCCAGTACTTC. As protein: CASSFFPGETQYF.

The chain combines TRBV5-1 with TRBJ2-3; D gene uncertain. CDR3 length: 13 amino acids. The ends were cut back, 0 bases at V and 4 bases at J, with 6 bases in the middle. The germline CDR1 and CDR2 sequences are SGHRS and YFSETQ. CDR3 nucleotide sequence: TGCGCCAGCAGCTTGGCCGAGGCAGATACGCAGTATTTT. This encodes CASSLAEADTQYF.

This sequence joins TRBV28 and TRBJ2-4; 7 bases are a match to TRBD2. The CDR3 loop spans 13 amino acids. The germline V gene encodes CDR1 MDHEN and CDR2 SYDVKM. V lost 7 bases to trimming and J lost 7 bases; unmatched junction nucleotides: 7. The CDR3 region has the DNA TGTGCCAGCACTCGGGGAGGGTGGAACATTCAGTACTTC. Its protein product is CASTRGGWNIQYF.

This clone was counted a single time. The rearrangement links TRBV28 to TRBJ2-5; 11 positions agree with TRBD1. The germline CDR1 and CDR2 sequences are MDHEN and SYDVKM. V dropped 5 bases and J dropped 4; count of bases not matched to a gene: 9. The CDR3 is 16 residues long. This CDR3 is CASSAPGTGGTETQYF. Here the CDR3 DNA reads TGTGCCAGCAGTGCTCCCGGGACAGGGGGGACAGAGACCCAGTACTTC.

This clone ranks as medium-sized. This same CDR3 is encoded by further DNA sequences in the sample. The chain recombines TRBV5-6 with TRBJ1-2, with D perhaps matching TRBD1 (6 bases). Trimming removed 2 bases at V and 4 bases at J, with 9 bases between. From germline, CDR1 is SGHDT and CDR2 YYEEEE. The CDR3 length is 13 residues. CDR3 bases: TGTGCCAGCAGCTTCTTACAGGGCTATGGCTACACCTTC. Translation: CASSFLQGYGYTF. The full variable domain, its missing parts supplied by reference TRBV5-6 and TRBJ1-2, is DAGVTQSPTHLIKTRGQQVTLRCSPKSGHDTVSWYQQALGQGPQFIFQYYEEEERQRGNFPDRFSGHQFPNYSSELNVNALLLGDSALYLCASSFLQGYGYTFGSGTRLTVV.

This chain links TRBV5-1 with TRBJ2-7, with 8 positions matching TRBD1. Germline loops: CDR1 SGHRS, CDR2 YFSETQ. V shed 0 bases, J shed 5 bases, and the junction held 16 bases outside the gene matches. The CDR3 loop spans 18 amino acids. As DNA, the CDR3 is TGCGCCAGCAGCTTGGGGCGTGGGGGGACAGGCACCGTTGACGAGCAGTACTTC. Protein: CASSLGRGGTGTVDEQYF.

About this clone itself: This probably arose from a read error, given a far larger clone one base away. The V gene is TRBV6-1, the J gene TRBJ2-7; 9 bases align to TRBD2. Germline V gene sequence: CDR1 MNHNS, CDR2 SASEGT. CDR3 length equals 15 residues. CDR3 sequence reads: CACSGESGGSYEQYF. The CDR3 nucleotides read TGTGCCTGCAGTGGTGAGAGCGGGGGGTCCTACGAGCAGTACTTC.